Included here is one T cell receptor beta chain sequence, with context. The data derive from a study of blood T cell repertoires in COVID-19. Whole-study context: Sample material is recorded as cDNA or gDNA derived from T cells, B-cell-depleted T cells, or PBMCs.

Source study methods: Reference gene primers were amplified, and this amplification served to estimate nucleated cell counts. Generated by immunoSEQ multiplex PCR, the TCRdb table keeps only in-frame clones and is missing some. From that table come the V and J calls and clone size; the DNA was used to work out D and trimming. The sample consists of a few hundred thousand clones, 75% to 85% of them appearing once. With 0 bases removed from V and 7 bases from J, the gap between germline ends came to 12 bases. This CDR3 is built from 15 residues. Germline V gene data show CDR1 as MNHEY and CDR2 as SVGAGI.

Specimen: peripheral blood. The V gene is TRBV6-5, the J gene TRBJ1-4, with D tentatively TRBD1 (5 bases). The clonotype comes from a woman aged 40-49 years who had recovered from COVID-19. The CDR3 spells CASSYSRRDREKLFF. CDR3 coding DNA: TGTGCCAGCAGTTACTCGCGCAGGGATCGTGAAAAACTGTTTTTT.